This TCR beta chain originates from a study of shared clonotypes between healthy human individuals. The protocol was immunoSEQ multiplex PCR, while the TCRdb copy is restricted to in-frame clones and leaves out a portion. The table lists more than 400,000 clones, about 78% of them singletons. Losses at the gene ends were 9 bases for V and 5 bases for J; bases not matched to a gene: 8. The CDR3 has 13 residues. Germline V lookup: CDR1 LNHDA, CDR2 SQIVND (reference sequence). Sequenced material: PBMCs. The receptor was derived from a woman aged 40 to 49 in good health. Some clones in this sample may be carry-over from other donors' samples. V and J are TRBV19 and TRBJ2-5; TRBD1 agrees at 8 bases. CDR3 amino acids: CASGTGGRETQYF. The CDR3 coding sequence is TGTGCCAGCGGAACAGGGGGGCGGGAGACCCAGTACTTC.